A selection of T cell receptor beta chains follows, all from one sample in a study of radiotherapy plus CTLA-4 blockade in lung cancer. Method: immunoSEQ multiplex PCR; TCRdb's copy keeps in-frame clones and lacks some. The table has about 93,000 clones, around 88% seen once. The sample in question was peripheral blood, obtained from a patient treated with radiotherapy plus ipilimumab. All receptors come from a human donor with non-small cell lung cancer that progressed on radiotherapy plus ipilimumab. Both conserved end residues are part of each CDR3. The order of the fields is D gene, J gene, V gene, clone size, CDR3 protein, CDR3 DNA. D genes are given only for firm matches. Size is stated for part of the rows, as once, few or many counts, or as a class when the clone is expanded.

D gene: .; J gene: TRBJ1-2; V gene: TRBV2; clone size: .; CDR3 protein: CASSGTVSGYTF; CDR3 DNA: TGTGCCAGCAGCGGGACGGTTTCTGGCTACACCTTC
D gene: .; J gene: TRBJ2-5; V gene: TRBV6-5; clone size: .; CDR3 protein: CASSYDSGGRETQYF; CDR3 DNA: TGTGCCAGCAGTTACGATTCAGGGGGGAGGGAGACCCAGTACTTC
D gene: .; J gene: TRBJ1-1; V gene: TRBV6-5; clone size: .; CDR3 protein: CASSYSRSSGSEAFF; CDR3 DNA: TGTGCCAGCAGTTACTCGAGGAGCTCGGGATCCGAAGCTTTCTTT
D gene: .; J gene: TRBJ2-2; V gene: TRBV9; clone size: .; CDR3 protein: CASSVVFTGELFF; CDR3 DNA: TGTGCCAGCAGCGTAGTTTTCACCGGGGAGCTGTTTTTT
D gene: TRBD1; J gene: TRBJ2-5; V gene: TRBV9; clone size: .; CDR3 protein: CASSARDRAIQETQYF; CDR3 DNA: TGTGCCAGCAGCGCCCGGGACAGAGCCATCCAAGAGACCCAGTACTTC
D gene: .; J gene: TRBJ1-2; V gene: TRBV12-5; clone size: once; CDR3 protein: CASGSPSVGREDYTF; CDR3 DNA: TGTGCTAGTGGTTCCCCTAGTGTTGGTAGGGAAGACTACACCTTC
D gene: .; J gene: TRBJ2-5; V gene: TRBV2; clone size: few; CDR3 protein: CASREKSYQETQYF; CDR3 DNA: TGTGCCAGCAGGGAGAAATCCTACCAAGAGACCCAGTACTTC
D gene: TRBD1; J gene: TRBJ1-1; V gene: TRBV27; clone size: .; CDR3 protein: CASSPSGGQTEAFF; CDR3 DNA: TGTGCCAGCAGTCCATCCGGGGGACAGACGGAAGCTTTCTTT
D gene: TRBD1; J gene: TRBJ1-1; V gene: TRBV6-1; clone size: .; CDR3 protein: CASSGYSGTGNTEAFF; CDR3 DNA: TGTGCCAGCAGTGGTTACTCCGGGACAGGGAACACTGAAGCTTTCTTT
D gene: TRBD2; J gene: TRBJ2-7; V gene: TRBV6-1; clone size: .; CDR3 protein: CASRAGTSGFYEQYF; CDR3 DNA: TGTGCCAGCAGGGCCGGGACTAGCGGCTTCTACGAGCAGTACTTC
D gene: TRBD1; J gene: TRBJ2-7; V gene: TRBV11-2; clone size: .; CDR3 protein: CASSRGQQNYEQYF; CDR3 DNA: TGTGCCAGCAGCAGGGGACAGCAGAACTACGAGCAGTACTTC
D gene: .; J gene: TRBJ1-1; V gene: TRBV10-2; clone size: few; CDR3 protein: CASTGGTEAFF; CDR3 DNA: TGCGCCAGTACGGGGGGAACTGAAGCTTTCTTT
D gene: .; J gene: TRBJ1-1; V gene: TRBV5-1; clone size: .; CDR3 protein: CASRSIGLGNTEAFF; CDR3 DNA: TGCGCCAGCAGAAGTATCGGATTGGGGAACACTGAAGCTTTCTTT
D gene: TRBD2; J gene: TRBJ2-1; V gene: TRBV6-1; clone size: .; CDR3 protein: CASSERLAGKYNEQFF; CDR3 DNA: TGTGCCAGCAGTGAGAGACTAGCGGGCAAATACAATGAGCAGTTCTTC
D gene: .; J gene: TRBJ2-7; V gene: TRBV27; clone size: .; CDR3 protein: CASGQGYEQYF; CDR3 DNA: TGTGCCAGCGGTCAGGGGTACGAGCAGTACTTC
D gene: .; J gene: TRBJ2-7; V gene: TRBV19; clone size: .; CDR3 protein: CASSIEGYEQYF; CDR3 DNA: TGTGCCAGTAGTATAGAGGGGTACGAGCAGTACTTC
D gene: .; J gene: TRBJ1-5; V gene: TRBV6-1; clone size: .; CDR3 protein: CASRTDEGRGQPQHF; CDR3 DNA: TGTGCCAGCAGGACCGACGAGGGAAGGGGTCAGCCCCAGCATTTT
D gene: .; J gene: TRBJ2-2; V gene: TRBV5-1; clone size: .; CDR3 protein: CASRLLGNTGELFF; CDR3 DNA: TGCGCCAGCAGACTACTCGGGAACACCGGGGAGCTGTTTTTT
D gene: .; J gene: TRBJ1-2; V gene: TRBV30; clone size: .; CDR3 protein: CAWSVWRGIYGYTF; CDR3 DNA: TGTGCCTGGAGTGTATGGCGGGGGATCTATGGCTACACCTTC
D gene: .; J gene: TRBJ2-3; V gene: TRBV5-1; clone size: .; CDR3 protein: CASSRLVTDTQYF; CDR3 DNA: TGCGCCAGCAGCAGATTAGTGACAGATACGCAGTATTTT
D gene: TRBD2; J gene: TRBJ2-7; V gene: TRBV11-2; clone size: .; CDR3 protein: CASAPVGGAYEQYF; CDR3 DNA: TGTGCCAGCGCCCCCGTCGGGGGGGCCTACGAGCAGTACTTC
D gene: .; J gene: TRBJ2-7; V gene: TRBV19; clone size: few; CDR3 protein: CASSARTGIEQYF; CDR3 DNA: TGTGCCAGTAGTGCCCGGACTGGAATTGAGCAGTACTTC
D gene: .; J gene: TRBJ2-2; V gene: TRBV19; clone size: .; CDR3 protein: CASYKMGGANTGELFF; CDR3 DNA: TGTGCCAGTTATAAGATGGGGGGAGCGAACACCGGGGAGCTGTTTTTT